The 8 T cell receptor beta chains given below trace back to one sample, sequenced in a study of TIL therapy for anti-PD-1-resistant metastatic lung cancer. Specified time point: pre-treatment sample, taken before nivolumab and TIL therapy. Pleural nodules or supraclavicular lymph nodes made up most of the excised metastases sampled. This was the immunoSEQ v3 assay. The repertoire was sequenced with immunoSEQ multiplex PCR; TCRdb's copy has only in-frame clones and lacks some. The table has roughly 50,000 clones, less than 75% seen once; the top ten hold less than 6.5%. The material sequenced was tumor tissue, taken at baseline. Source of these receptors: a person aged 25 to 85 with non-small cell lung cancer.

The chain carries TRBV19 and TRBJ1-1, with D tentatively TRBD1 (6 bases). The CDR3 spans 12 residues. Trimming cost V 5 bases and J 5 bases, with 9 bases left between them. CDR1 LNHDA and CDR2 SQIVND come from the germline V gene (reference sequence). The CDR3 loop reads CASSVRGTEAFF. CDR3 in DNA: TGTGCCAGTAGTGTCAGGGGAACTGAAGCTTTCTTT. Based on the CDR3 plus reference TRBV19 and TRBJ1-1, the full variable domain is DGGITQSPKYLFRKEGQNVTLSCEQNLNHDAMYWYRQDPGQGLRLIYYSQIVNDFQKGDIAEGYSVSREKKESFPLTVTSAQKNPTAFYLCASSVRGTEAFFGQGTRLTVV.

This clone has a handful of counts. The chain links TRBV6-1 to TRBJ1-1, with D unclear. Trimming cost V 6 bases and J 1 base, with 12 bases left between them. The germline CDR1 and CDR2 sequences are MNHNS and SASEGT. The CDR3 runs to 14 residues. The CDR3 spells CASSIWGANTEAFF. The DNA of the CDR3 is TGTGCCAGCAGCATATGGGGAGCGAACACTGAAGCTTTCTTT.

The chain recombines TRBV10-1 with TRBJ1-3; D gene unclear. Germline loops: CDR1 WNHNN, CDR2 SYGVQD (reference sequence). The CDR3 spans 15 residues. The V gene lost 0 bases and the J gene lost 2 bases, with 8 bases spanning the gap. In DNA form, the CDR3 reads TGCGCCAGCAGTGAGTCGTCCGGGACTGGAAACACCATATATTTT. The encoded protein is CASSESSGTGNTIYF.

This chain connects TRBV6-5 to TRBJ2-7, with D maybe TRBD1 (6 bases). There are 13 residues in the CDR3. Per germline, CDR1 MNHEY and CDR2 SVGAGI. V was shortened by 7 bases and J by 6 bases, with 16 bases between the two germline ends. The DNA of the CDR3 is TGTGCCAGCACCCCGACAGGCGCGGGCGAGCAGTACTTC. Translating it yields CASTPTGAGEQYF.

The rearrangement joins TRBV4-3 to TRBJ2-7; 7 positions agree with TRBD2. With 0 bases clipped from V and 3 bases from J, the junction kept 8 bases outside the gene matches. CDR3 size: 16 residues. Germline CDR1 is LGHNA and CDR2 is YSLEER. Here the CDR3 reads CASSQDWASGNYEQYF. CDR3 DNA: TGCGCCAGCAGCCAAGATTGGGCTAGCGGTAACTACGAGCAGTACTTC.

The rearrangement joins TRBV28 to TRBJ1-6, with a tentative D call TRBD1 (6 bases). The germline CDR1 and CDR2 sequences are MDHEN and SYDVKM. The CDR3 loop spans 13 amino acids. V lost 8 bases to trimming and J lost 9 bases, with 14 bases between them. The CDR3 reads CASFSGAPSPLHF. Here the CDR3 DNA reads TGTGCCAGCTTTTCAGGGGCTCCTTCACCCCTCCACTTT.

The chain links TRBV27 to TRBJ2-3; D might be TRBD2 (6 bases). The V end was cut by 7 bases, the J end by 8 bases, with 13 bases between. Germline V lookup: CDR1 MNHEY, CDR2 SMNVEV (reference sequence). This CDR3 is built from 12 residues. CDR3 bases: TGTGCCAGCACCATCCCCGGGGGTACGCAGTATTTT. Its protein product is CASTIPGGTQYF.

This clone was seen more than once but under ten times. The rearrangement uses TRBV21-1 and TRBJ1-4; TRBD1, the D gene given by the table, was not confirmed from the DNA. TRBV21-1 is noted as a pseudogene. This CDR3 has 18 amino acids. In nucleotides, the CDR3 is TGTGCCAGCAGCATTGGGCCAGGGGGAAGCGCAACTAATGAAAAACTGTTTTTT. Its protein product is CASSIGPGGSATNEKLFF.